This T cell receptor (beta chain) was recovered during a study of STAT3 mutations in large granular lymphocyte leukemia. On this clone itself: Its antigen is unidentified.

TCRdb's copy holds only in-frame clones and misses some; the assay was immunoSEQ multiplex PCR. The sample holds 2,000 to 2,500 clones, 22% seen once. Trimming took off 1 base at V and 9 bases at J, with 17 bases between the two ends. Germline lookup yields CDR1 SGHRS and CDR2 YFSETQ. CDR3 size: 15 residues. Overall study findings and caveats: Every T-LGLL patient had at least one immunodominant TCRbeta clonotype.

The chain is built from TRBV5-1 and TRBJ2-1; perhaps D is TRBD1 or TRBD2 (5 bases each). This TCR was recovered from a man aged 55 to 70 with T-cell large granular lymphocyte leukemia. Some clones in this sample may be carry-over from other donors' samples. Sequencing input: peripheral blood mononuclear cells. The CDR3: CASSLRDLTGGEQFF. CDR3 bases: TGCGCCAGCAGCTTGAGGGACCTGACCGGAGGTGAGCAGTTCTTC. Full variable domain (missing parts from reference TRBV5-1 and TRBJ2-1): KAGVTQTPRYLIKTRGQQVTLSCSPISGHRSVSWYQQTPGQGLQFLFEYFSETQRNKGNFPGRFSGRQFSNSRSEMNVSTLELGDSALYLCASSLRDLTGGEQFFGPGTRLTVL.